Presented here are 18 T cell receptor beta chains from one specimen sequenced in a study of CD8+ T cells in alopecia areata (dated by TCRdb to the late 2010s). Libraries came from the immunoSEQ multiplex PCR assay. For TCR sequencing, RNA was extracted from every sample and reverse transcribed into cDNA to serve as template. Held by TCRdb, this immuneACCESS table contains in-frame sequences only and omits some clones. Under half of the omission traces to an unresolved V gene where checked; the cause of the rest is unknown. The sample data list about 200,000 clones, and around three fifths of these were observed just once. The top ten hold approximately 0.45% of the sample. This specimen's time point label, interpreted: baseline before oral tofacitinib. The source material was CD4+ T cells sorted from blood, sampled at week 0. The source is a human donor with alopecia areata.

This clone was detected ten times or more. The chain joins TRBV6-1 to TRBJ2-7; D gene ambiguous. CDR3 size: 11 residues. V was clipped by 5 bases and J by 6 bases, with 8 bases between them. The germline CDR1 and CDR2 sequences are MNHNS and SASEGT. The CDR3: CASSQLPEQYF. Here the CDR3 DNA reads TGTGCCAGCAGTCAGCTCCCCGAGCAGTACTTC.

The DNA of the CDR3 is TGTGCCAGCAGCCAAGCCGCCAGCTATGAAGCTTTCTTT. This translates into CASSQAASYEAFF. The rearrangement uses TRBV14 and TRBJ1-1; D gene uncertain. The V and J ends lost 1 base and 7 bases respectively, with 10 bases between them. Germline-derived CDR1 and CDR2 are SGHDN and FVKESK. The CDR3 has 13 amino acids.

This chain connects TRBV18 to TRBJ2-3; 8 bases align to TRBD2. V lost 2 bases to trimming and J lost 6 bases; unmatched junction nucleotides: 10. The CDR3 length is 16 residues. Germline V gene sequence: CDR1 KGHSH, CDR2 LQKENI. CDR3 DNA sequence: TGTGCCAGCTCACCAGATGTTGGGCGGGAGGACGATACGCAGTATTTT. This codes for CASSPDVGREDDTQYF.

The rearrangement joins TRBV30 to TRBJ2-1, with D possibly called TRBD1 or TRBD2 (6 bases each). CDR1 and CDR2 (germline): GTSNPN, SVGIG (reference sequence). This CDR3 spans 15 amino acids. Trimming left V 3 bases short and J 6 bases short, with 18 bases between. CDR3 in amino acids: CAWRAGTSTGNEQFF. The CDR3, as DNA: TGTGCCTGGAGAGCCGGGACTTCGACAGGCAATGAGCAGTTCTTC.

This clone appeared a few times. This CDR3 is also generated by other DNA sequences in the sample. This sequence joins TRBV29-1 and TRBJ1-1; no reliable D call. CDR1 SQVTM and CDR2 ANQGSEA come from the germline V gene. V was cut by 6 bases and J by 0 bases, with 8 bases left in between. The CDR3 is 12 amino acids. The DNA for the CDR3 is TGCAGCGTGGAGGGAATGAACACTGAAGCTTTCTTT. Its protein product is CSVEGMNTEAFF.

This clone showed up just a few times. CDR3 nucleotides: TGCGCCAGCAGCTTGGGCGGGACTAGCGTTGGTGGGGCCAACGTCCTGACTTTC. Protein: CASSLGGTSVGGANVLTF. The V gene is TRBV5-1, the J gene TRBJ2-6; 10 bases fit TRBD2. Germline assignment: CDR1 SGHRS and CDR2 YFSETQ. The CDR3 is 18 residues long. V dropped 0 bases and J dropped 3; count of bases not matched to a gene: 6. The full variable domain, with the rest looked up from reference TRBV5-1 and TRBJ2-6, is KAGVTQTPRYLIKTRGQQVTLSCSPISGHRSVSWYQQTPGQGLQFLFEYFSETQRNKGNFPGRFSGRQFSNSRSEMNVSTLELGDSALYLCASSLGGTSVGGANVLTFGAGSRLTVL.

The chain has TRBV7-8 and TRBJ2-6, with 7 bases identical to TRBD2. The CDR3 runs to 16 residues. CDR1 is SGHVS, CDR2 FQNEAQ, per germline. Trimming cost V 1 base and J 6 bases; bases outside gene matches: 6. CDR3 in amino acids: CASSLVWEGKANVLTF. Here the CDR3 DNA reads TGTGCCAGCAGCTTAGTATGGGAGGGGAAGGCCAACGTCCTGACTTTC.

The gene calls are TRBV7-3 and TRBJ2-7; the D gene is possibly TRBD1 (5 bases). Trimming pared 0 bases from V and 5 bases from J, leaving 8 bases between. Germline V gene data show CDR1 as SGHTA and CDR2 as FQGTGA. This CDR3 is built from 13 residues. DNA for the CDR3: TGTGCCAGCAGCTTAACGGTACAGGACGAGCAGTACTTC. Its protein is CASSLTVQDEQYF. The variable domain in full, with the rest retrieved from reference TRBV7-3 and TRBJ2-7, is GAGVSQTPSNKVTEKGKYVELRCDPISGHTALYWYRQSLGQGPEFLIYFQGTGAADDSGLPNDRFFAVRPEGSVSTLKIQRTERGDSAVYLCASSLTVQDEQYFGPGTRLTVT.

V usage is TRBV5-1 and J usage is TRBJ2-1, with 7 bases matching TRBD1. Per germline, CDR1 SGHRS and CDR2 YFSETQ. The CDR3 runs to 16 residues. With 9 bases clipped from V and 2 bases from J, the junction kept 14 bases outside the gene matches. CDR3: CATSPGPGGTYNEQFF. CDR3 sequence (DNA): TGCGCCACCTCCCCGGGACCAGGGGGAACCTACAATGAGCAGTTCTTC. The variable domain in full, completed from reference TRBV5-1 and TRBJ2-1, reads KAGVTQTPRYLIKTRGQQVTLSCSPISGHRSVSWYQQTPGQGLQFLFEYFSETQRNKGNFPGRFSGRQFSNSRSEMNVSTLELGDSALYLCATSPGPGGTYNEQFFGPGTRLTVL.

This sequence joins TRBV30 and TRBJ2-3, with 8 positions matching TRBD2. The CDR3 is made up of 15 amino acids. After removal of 0 bases from V and 2 bases from J, the junction contained 4 bases not matched to a gene. CDR1 is GTSNPN and CDR2 is SVGIG in the germline V gene (reference sequence). CDR3 nucleotides: TGTGCCTGGAGTGTTGCGGGAGGATTCACAGATACGCAGTATTTT. The encoded protein is CAWSVAGGFTDTQYF.

CDR3 DNA sequence: TGTGCCAGCAGCGTAGAACCCGTCCATGAAAAACTGTTTTTT. It yields the protein CASSVEPVHEKLFF. This rearrangement joins TRBV9 to TRBJ1-4; D is ambiguous. The CDR3 length is 14 residues. Germline V gives CDR1 SGDLS, CDR2 YYNGEE. Trimming left V 0 bases short and J 6 bases short, with 9 bases between.

This clone appeared once. The chain carries TRBV30 and TRBJ1-2; TRBD1 might be the D (5 bases). Germline CDR1 is GTSNPN and CDR2 is SVGIG (reference sequence). V was clipped by 3 bases and J by 3 bases, with 20 bases between them. CDR3 length equals 16 residues. The CDR3 nucleotides read TGTGCCTGGAGCGATCTCCCGGGGGGGTTTGACTATGGCTACACCTTC. Translation gives CAWSDLPGGFDYGYTF. Complete variable domain (other parts from reference TRBV30 and TRBJ1-2): SQTIHQWPATLVQPVGSPLSLECTVEGTSNPNLYWYRQAAGRGLQLLFYSVGIGQISSEVPQNLSASRPQDRQFILSSKKLLLSDSGFYLCAWSDLPGGFDYGYTFGSGTRLTVV.

The chain is built from TRBV30 and TRBJ1-1; TRBD1 matches at 7 bases. With V trimmed by 0 bases and J by 6 bases, 7 bases remained unmatched. Per the germline V gene, CDR1 is GTSNPN and CDR2 is SVGIG (reference sequence). The CDR3 spans 14 residues. The CDR3 sequence: CAWSVGRGMSEAFF. The DNA for the CDR3 is TGTGCCTGGAGTGTAGGCAGGGGGATGTCTGAAGCTTTCTTT.

The V gene is TRBV5-1, the J gene TRBJ2-3; D unresolved. Between the trimmed V and J ends, which lost 3 bases and 4 bases, there was a span of 12 bases. Germline loops: CDR1 SGHRS, CDR2 YFSETQ. The CDR3 totals 14 residues. The CDR3 coding sequence is TGCGCCAGCAGCTCGCTGAAAGCAGCAGATACGCAGTATTTT. It is translated as CASSSLKAADTQYF.

V usage is TRBV20-1 and J usage is TRBJ1-5, with D perhaps TRBD1 (6 bases). Germline V gene data show CDR1 as DFQATT and CDR2 as SNEGSKA (reference sequence). Trimming took 1 base from V and 15 from J, leaving 13 bases between them. The CDR3 extends over 11 amino acids. CDR3 region: CSARVNRALHF. The DNA for the CDR3 is TGCAGTGCTAGAGTCAACAGGGCATTGCATTTT.

The gene calls are TRBV19 and TRBJ2-5; weak D call: TRBD2 (5 bases). Germline values: CDR1 LNHDA, CDR2 SQIVND (reference sequence). V was trimmed by 6 bases and J by 4 bases, leaving 9 bases between them. The CDR3 sequence is 12 residues long. The CDR3 region has the DNA TGTGCCAGTAGGGACTTCCGAGAGACCCAGTACTTC. This encodes CASRDFRETQYF.

V usage is TRBV30 and J usage is TRBJ2-3; no clear D gene. Trimming shortened V by 2 bases and J by 5 bases, and 11 bases separated the two germline ends. Germline V lookup: CDR1 GTSNPN, CDR2 SVGIG (reference sequence). CDR3 size: 13 residues. The CDR3 DNA sequence: TGTGCCTGGAGTTACAGTACTCGAGATACGCAGTATTTT. Translating it yields CAWSYSTRDTQYF.

The rearrangement uses TRBV7-3 and TRBJ2-1; 9 nucleotides align to TRBD1. The junction had 5 bases not matched to a gene; V was cut back by 4 bases and J by 7 bases. This CDR3 contains 14 residues. The germline V gene has CDR1 SGHTA and CDR2 FQGTGA. The CDR3 region is CASSSKTGGNEQFF. CDR3 DNA sequence: TGTGCCAGCAGCTCTAAGACAGGGGGAAATGAGCAGTTCTTC.